What follows are 20 T cell receptor beta chains derived from one specimen sequenced in a study of identifying expanded T cells in peripheral blood. Sequenced by immunoSEQ multiplex PCR; TCRdb stores in-frame clones only, minus some. The sample includes approximately 90,000 clones, around nine tenths of them seen just once. Sequencing input: blood. These receptors came from a person aged 18-69 years in good health.

This clone was seen just once. V is TRBV28 and J is TRBJ2-7; 9 bases line up with TRBD1. In germline, CDR1 is MDHEN, CDR2 SYDVKM. The CDR3 has 20 amino acids. With V trimmed by 2 bases and J by 0 bases, 17 bases remained unmatched. The CDR3 spells CASSLLVVGMTGGSSYEQYF. In nucleotides, the CDR3 is TGTGCCAGCAGTTTACTTGTGGTTGGGATGACAGGGGGTAGCTCCTACGAGCAGTACTTC.

V is TRBV28 and J is TRBJ2-6; D is uncertain. With 3 bases removed from V and 0 bases from J, the gap between germline ends came to 12 bases. The CDR3 totals 17 residues. Germline V lookup: CDR1 MDHEN, CDR2 SYDVKM. The CDR3 here is CASSFRLWGSGANVLTF. The CDR3 DNA reads as TGTGCCAGCAGTTTCCGTCTCTGGGGCTCTGGGGCCAACGTCCTGACTTTC.

A remark on this clone: One end of the junction varies from germline; a read error may be responsible. The chain is built from TRBV15 and TRBJ2-4; D perhaps matches TRBD2 (5 bases). CDR3 length: 14 amino acids. CDR1 and CDR2 from the germline V gene are LNHNV and YYDKDF (reference sequence). The CDR3 here is CATSRVEARNIQYF. CDR3 in DNA: TGTGCCACCAGCAGAGTGGAGGCCAGAAACATTCAGTACTTC.

The genes are TRBV30 and TRBJ1-2; 7 nucleotides agree with TRBD1. The CDR3 is made up of 16 amino acids. The germline V gene has CDR1 GTSNPN and CDR2 SVGIG (reference sequence). V was clipped by 4 bases and J by 1 base; unmatched bases: 12. The DNA of the CDR3 is TGTGCCTGGAAACCCAAGGTGACAGGGTTTAACTATGGCTACACCTTC. Its translation: CAWKPKVTGFNYGYTF.

This clone was recorded only once. The chain employs TRBV6-4 and TRBJ1-4; D unclear. V gave up 7 bases and J gave up 7 bases, with 13 bases separating them. The length of the CDR3 is 13 residues. In germline, CDR1 is MRHNA, CDR2 SNTAGT. As DNA, the CDR3 is TGTGCCAGCAATCGACCCCTTAGTGAAAAACTGTTTTTT. It codes for CASNRPLSEKLFF.

The chain combines TRBV9 with TRBJ1-6; D not resolved. V was clipped by 0 bases and J by 8 bases, with 3 bases between them. Germline-derived CDR1 and CDR2 are SGDLS and YYNGEE. This CDR3 region has 12 residues. In nucleotides, the CDR3 is TGTGCCAGCAGCGTAGCCGATTCACCCCTCCACTTT. Translating gives CASSVADSPLHF.

The chain is built from TRBV7-9 and TRBJ2-1; D is perhaps TRBD2 (5 bases). The CDR3 consists of 15 residues. V lost 3 bases to trimming and J lost 8 bases, with 17 bases between them. CDR1 is SEHNR and CDR2 is FQNEAQ in the germline V gene (reference sequence). The CDR3 coding sequence is TGTGCCAGCAGCTTGGATTGGGAGTATAAAGATGAGCAGTTCTTC. Residues: CASSLDWEYKDEQFF.

CDR3 amino acids: CASSLDFGGTGIYGYTF. The CDR3 nucleotides are TGTGCCAGCAGCTTAGACTTTGGCGGGACAGGTATCTATGGCTACACCTTC. The V and J genes are TRBV11-2 and TRBJ1-2; 8 bases agree with TRBD1. V shed 0 bases, J shed 4 bases, and the junction held 10 bases outside the gene matches. The CDR3 extends over 17 amino acids. CDR1 and CDR2 (germline): SGHAT, FQNNGV.

The chain recombines TRBV27 with TRBJ1-5, with D possibly being TRBD1 (6 bases). Germline V CDR1 and CDR2: MNHEY, SMNVEV (reference sequence). This CDR3 region has 16 residues. V lost 8 bases and J 0 bases, leaving 17 bases between the germline ends. CDR3 nucleotides: TGTGCCAGCTCCCAGACAGGTCCTTATAGCAATCAGCCCCAGCATTTT. As protein: CASSQTGPYSNQPQHF.

The V gene is TRBV5-5, the J gene TRBJ1-5; 7 nucleotides match TRBD1. This CDR3 contains 14 residues. Germline trimming cut 3 bases from V and 4 bases from J; bases unmatched to any gene: 4. From germline, CDR1 is SGHKS and CDR2 YYEKEE (reference sequence). The CDR3 spells CASSSGTANQPQHF. The CDR3 coding sequence is TGTGCCAGCAGCTCCGGGACAGCTAATCAGCCCCAGCATTTT.

The chain carries TRBV27 and TRBJ2-3; 7 bases line up with TRBD1. V lost 3 bases and J lost 0; bases outside the gene matches: 3. The CDR3 is made up of 15 amino acids. Germline V gene data show CDR1 as MNHEY and CDR2 as SMNVEV (reference sequence). CDR3 sequence: CASSFMGQSTDTQYF. In DNA form, the CDR3 reads TGTGCCAGCAGTTTTATGGGACAGAGCACAGATACGCAGTATTTT.

This clone was seen once. The V gene is TRBV27, the J gene TRBJ1-5; maybe TRBD1 (5 bases). Trimming left V 2 bases short and J 7 bases short, with 15 bases between. The CDR3 totals 15 residues. Germline V lookup: CDR1 MNHEY, CDR2 SMNVEV (reference sequence). CDR3 nucleotide sequence: TGTGCCAGCAGTTTAAGGGGCAGTCAATTCCAGCCCCAGCATTTT. It is translated as CASSLRGSQFQPQHF.

The chain uses TRBV27 and TRBJ1-2, with D possibly being TRBD1 (5 bases). With 8 bases removed from V and 8 bases from J, the gap between germline ends came to 15 bases. This CDR3 region has 12 residues. Germline V gene lookup returns CDR1 MNHEY and CDR2 SMNVEV (reference sequence). The CDR3 DNA reads TGTGCCAGCTCAACGGGGGTAAGGGGCTACACCTTC. It specifies CASSTGVRGYTF.

The V gene is TRBV11-2, the J gene TRBJ2-5; D not resolved. Trimming cost V 7 bases and J 1 base, with 7 bases left between them. Germline CDR1 SGHAT, CDR2 FQNNGV. This CDR3 is 12 amino acids long. The CDR3 sequence: CASMAFQETQYF. The CDR3 DNA sequence: TGTGCCAGCATGGCCTTCCAAGAGACCCAGTACTTC.

V usage is TRBV6-5 and J usage is TRBJ1-2; 11 bases match TRBD1. Germline V CDR1 and CDR2: MNHEY, SVGAGI. Germline trimming cut 2 bases from V and 7 bases from J; bases unmatched to any gene: 3. This CDR3 is 14 amino acids long. The CDR3 DNA reads TGTGCCAGCAGTTACGGACAGGGGGCGATTGGCTACACCTTC. The encoded protein is CASSYGQGAIGYTF.

The chain is built from TRBV6-4 and TRBJ2-1, with D hard to call. Germline lookup yields CDR1 MRHNA and CDR2 SNTAGT. The CDR3 sequence is 13 residues long. V lost 0 bases and J 6 bases, leaving 6 bases between the germline ends. The CDR3: CASSDSNVNEQFF. CDR3 nucleotide sequence: TGTGCCAGCAGTGACTCGAACGTCAATGAGCAGTTCTTC.

In this sample, this clone turned up once. In DNA form, the CDR3 reads TGTGCCACCAGGTACGGACAGGGAGGGCAAGAGACCCAGTACTTC. Residues: CATRYGQGGQETQYF. V usage is TRBV15 and J usage is TRBJ2-5; D may be TRBD1 (8 bases). Germline CDR1 is LNHNV and CDR2 is YYDKDF (reference sequence). CDR3 length equals 15 residues. Trimming took off 6 bases at V and 2 bases at J, with 16 bases between the two ends.

The chain is built from TRBV5-1 and TRBJ1-1; D remains ambiguous. Germline V gene data show CDR1 as SGHRS and CDR2 as YFSETQ. This CDR3 spans 13 amino acids. Deletions cut 0 bases from V and 3 bases from J, with 6 bases between. This chain's CDR3 is CASSLGQDTEAFF. The CDR3 bases are TGCGCCAGCAGCTTGGGGCAGGACACTGAAGCTTTCTTT. The full variable domain, rest sourced from reference TRBV5-1 and TRBJ1-1, is KAGVTQTPRYLIKTRGQQVTLSCSPISGHRSVSWYQQTPGQGLQFLFEYFSETQRNKGNFPGRFSGRQFSNSRSEMNVSTLELGDSALYLCASSLGQDTEAFFGQGTRLTVV.

The chain links TRBV5-1 to TRBJ2-7; 7 bases fit TRBD1. Unmatched junction bases numbered 3, after V lost 3 bases and J lost 3 bases. Germline lookup yields CDR1 SGHRS and CDR2 YFSETQ. This CDR3 region has 13 residues. The CDR3 loop reads CASSYGQDYEQYF. The CDR3 coding sequence is TGCGCCAGCAGCTATGGACAGGACTACGAGCAGTACTTC.

This sequence joins TRBV19 and TRBJ1-2; no reliable D call. The CDR3 is 12 residues long. Germline V CDR1 and CDR2: LNHDA, SQIVND (reference sequence). V lost 3 bases to trimming and J lost 6 bases, with 8 bases between them. As DNA, the CDR3 is TGTGCCAGTAGTATTTCCGGCGATGGCTACACCTTC. The encoded protein is CASSISGDGYTF.